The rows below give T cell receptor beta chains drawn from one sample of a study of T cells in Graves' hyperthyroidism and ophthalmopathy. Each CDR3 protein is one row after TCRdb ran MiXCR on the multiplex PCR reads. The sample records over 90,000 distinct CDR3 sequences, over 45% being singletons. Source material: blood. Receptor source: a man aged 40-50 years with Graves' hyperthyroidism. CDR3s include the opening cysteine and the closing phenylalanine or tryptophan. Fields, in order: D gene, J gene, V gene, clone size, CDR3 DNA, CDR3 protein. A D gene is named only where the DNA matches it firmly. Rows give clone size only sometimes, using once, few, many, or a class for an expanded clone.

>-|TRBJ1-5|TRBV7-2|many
TGTGCCAGCAGCTTAAAGGGGAACAATCAGCCCCAGCATTTT
CASSLKGNNQPQHF
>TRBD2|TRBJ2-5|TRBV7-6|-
TGTGCCAGCAGCTTAGGGGAGGGGACCCAGTACTTC
CASSLGEGTQYF
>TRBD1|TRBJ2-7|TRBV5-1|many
TGCGCCAGATACCGGACAGGGAGAACGTACGAGCAGTACTTC
CARYRTGRTYEQYF
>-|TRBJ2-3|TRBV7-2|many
TGTGCCAGCAGCTTTCGCACAGATACGCAGTATTTT
CASSFRTDTQYF
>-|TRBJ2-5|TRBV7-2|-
TGTGCCAGCAGCCAAGATGGGGAGACCCAGTACTTC
CASSQDGETQYF
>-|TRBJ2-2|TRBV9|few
TGTGCCAGCAGTTTACAGTCCGGGGAGCTGTTTTTT
CASSLQSGELFF
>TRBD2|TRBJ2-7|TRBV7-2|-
TGTGCCAGCAGCACCGGGACTAGCAGCGACGAGCAGTACTTC
CASSTGTSSDEQYF
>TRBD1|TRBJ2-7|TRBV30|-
TGTGCCTGGAGCGACAGGGGGCGACTCGAGCAGTACTTC
CAWSDRGRLEQYF
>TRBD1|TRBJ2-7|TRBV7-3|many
TGTGCCAGCGCGAGACAAGGGGGCATCTACGAGCAGTACTTC
CASARQGGIYEQYF
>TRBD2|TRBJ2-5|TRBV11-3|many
TGTGCCAGCAGCTTAGTGGCACTAGCGGGAGGCCAAGAGACCCAGTACTTC
CASSLVALAGGQETQYF
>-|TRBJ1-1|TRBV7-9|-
TGTGCCAGCAGTCTATACCCCCAGGGCAGGGGAGGAACTGAAGCTTTCTTT
CASSLYPQGRGGTEAFF
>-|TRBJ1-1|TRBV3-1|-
TGTGCCAGCAGCCAAGCTGGAAAGGGCAGGGTTTACACTGAAGCTTTCTTT
CASSQAGKGRVYTEAFF
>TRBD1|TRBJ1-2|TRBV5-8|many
TGTGCCAGCAGCTTGGATGGCAGGGGGAGCGGCTACACCTTC
CASSLDGRGSGYTF
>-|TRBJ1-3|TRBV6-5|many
TGTGCCAGCAGTCGAGCAGGGGTAGGAAACACCATATATTTT
CASSRAGVGNTIYF
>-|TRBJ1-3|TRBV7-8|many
TGTGCCAGCAGCGCCCAATTCCAGGGGAACACCATATATTTT
CASSAQFQGNTIYF
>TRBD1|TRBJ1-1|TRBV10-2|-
TGCGCCAGCAGTGATTCAGGGACAGGGTGGTACACTGAAGCTTTCTTT
CASSDSGTGWYTEAFF
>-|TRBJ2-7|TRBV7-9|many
TGTGCCACCACGGACAGCTACGAGCAGTACTTC
CATTDSYEQYF
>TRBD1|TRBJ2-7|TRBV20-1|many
TGCAGTGCTAGAGATGACACAGGGGCGTACGAGCAGTACTTC
CSARDDTGAYEQYF
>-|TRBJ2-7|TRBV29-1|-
TGCAGCGTTGAAGGGAGGGGGCAGTACTTC
CSVEGRGQYF
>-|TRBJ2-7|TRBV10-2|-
TGCGCCAGCAGTGACCGGACAGACTCCTACGAGCAGTACTTC
CASSDRTDSYEQYF
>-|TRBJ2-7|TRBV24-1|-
TGTGCCACCAGTGATTTGGGATCCTACGAGCAGTACTTC
CATSDLGSYEQYF
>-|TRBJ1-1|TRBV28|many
TGTGCCAGCAGTAACAGACAGGACACTGAAGCTTTCTTT
CASSNRQDTEAFF
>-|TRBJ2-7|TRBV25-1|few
TGTGCCAGCAGTGAATTGGGCGGGTGGAACTCCTACGAGCAGTACTTC
CASSELGGWNSYEQYF
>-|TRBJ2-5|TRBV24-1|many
TGTGCCACCAGTGATTTCCAGGGATTGGCCCAGTACTTC
CATSDFQGLAQYF
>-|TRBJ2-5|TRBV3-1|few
TGTGCCAGCAGCTCTGGACTGGGCCGGGAGACCCAGTACTTC
CASSSGLGRETQYF
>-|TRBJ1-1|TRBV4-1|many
TGCGCCAGCAGTAGACGGGATGAAGCTTTCTTT
CASSRRDEAFF
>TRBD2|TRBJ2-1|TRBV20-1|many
TGCAGTGCTAGAATTAGCGGGAGCTCCTACAATGAGCAGTTCTTC
CSARISGSSYNEQFF
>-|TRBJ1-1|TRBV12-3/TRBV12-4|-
TGTGCCAGCAGTTTCTTGGGCCCAGCTTTCTTT
CASSFLGPAFF
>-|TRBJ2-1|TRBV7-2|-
TGTGCCAGCAGCAAACTACAGGGTCGGGGCAGGCAGTTCTTC
CASSKLQGRGRQFF